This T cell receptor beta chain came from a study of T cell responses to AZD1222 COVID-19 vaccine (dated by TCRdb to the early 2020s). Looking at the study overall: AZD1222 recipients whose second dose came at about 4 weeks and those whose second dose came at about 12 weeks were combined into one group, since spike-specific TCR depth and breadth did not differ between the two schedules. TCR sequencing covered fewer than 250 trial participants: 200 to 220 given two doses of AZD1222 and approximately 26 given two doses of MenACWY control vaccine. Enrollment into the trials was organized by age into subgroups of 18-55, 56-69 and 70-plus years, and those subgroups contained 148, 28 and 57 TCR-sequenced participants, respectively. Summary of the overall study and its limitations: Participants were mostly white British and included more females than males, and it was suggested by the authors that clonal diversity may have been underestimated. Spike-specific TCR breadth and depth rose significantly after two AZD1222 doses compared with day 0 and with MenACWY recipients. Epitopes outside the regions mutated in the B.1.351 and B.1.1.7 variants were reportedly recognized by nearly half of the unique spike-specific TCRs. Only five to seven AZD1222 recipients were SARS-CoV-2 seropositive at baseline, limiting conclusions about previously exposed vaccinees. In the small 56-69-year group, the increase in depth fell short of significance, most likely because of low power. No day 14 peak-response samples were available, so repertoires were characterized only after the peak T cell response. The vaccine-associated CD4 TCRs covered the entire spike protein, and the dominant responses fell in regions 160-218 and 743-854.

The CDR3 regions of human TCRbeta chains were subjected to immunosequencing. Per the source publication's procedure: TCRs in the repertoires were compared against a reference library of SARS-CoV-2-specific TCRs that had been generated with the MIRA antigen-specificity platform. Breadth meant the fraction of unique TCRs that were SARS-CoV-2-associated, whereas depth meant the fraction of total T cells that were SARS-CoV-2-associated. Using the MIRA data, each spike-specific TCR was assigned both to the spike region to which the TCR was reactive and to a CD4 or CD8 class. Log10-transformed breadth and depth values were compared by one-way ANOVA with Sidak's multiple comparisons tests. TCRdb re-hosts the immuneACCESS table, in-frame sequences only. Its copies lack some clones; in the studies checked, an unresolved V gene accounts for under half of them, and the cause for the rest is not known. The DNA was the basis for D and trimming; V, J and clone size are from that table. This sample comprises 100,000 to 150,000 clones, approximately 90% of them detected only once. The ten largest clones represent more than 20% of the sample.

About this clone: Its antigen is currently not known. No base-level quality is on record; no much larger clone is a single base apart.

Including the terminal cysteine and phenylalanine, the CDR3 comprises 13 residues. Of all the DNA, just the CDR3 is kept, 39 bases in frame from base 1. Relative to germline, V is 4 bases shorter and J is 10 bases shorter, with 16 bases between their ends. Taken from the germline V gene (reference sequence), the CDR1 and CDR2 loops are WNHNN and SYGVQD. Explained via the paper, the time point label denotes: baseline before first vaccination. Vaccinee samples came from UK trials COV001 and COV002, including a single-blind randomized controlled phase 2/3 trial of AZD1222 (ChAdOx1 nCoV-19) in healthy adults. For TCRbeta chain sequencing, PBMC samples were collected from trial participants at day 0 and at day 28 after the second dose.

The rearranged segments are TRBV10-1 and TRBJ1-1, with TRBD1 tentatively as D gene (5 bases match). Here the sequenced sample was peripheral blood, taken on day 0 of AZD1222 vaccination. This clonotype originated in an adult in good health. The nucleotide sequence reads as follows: TGCGCCAGCAGTGGCGGGACGCCCGGGACAGCTTTCTTT. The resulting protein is CASSGGTPGTAFF.